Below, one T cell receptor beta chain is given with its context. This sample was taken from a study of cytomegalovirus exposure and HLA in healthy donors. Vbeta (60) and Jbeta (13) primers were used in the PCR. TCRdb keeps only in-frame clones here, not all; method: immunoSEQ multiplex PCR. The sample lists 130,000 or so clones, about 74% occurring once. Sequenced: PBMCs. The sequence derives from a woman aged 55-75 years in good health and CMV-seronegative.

CDR3 nucleotides: TGTGCCAGCAGCTTAGTTCCGGGGGGGATCACAGATACGCAGTATTTT. Encoded protein: CASSLVPGGITDTQYF. The chain links TRBV11-2 to TRBJ2-3, with TRBD2 matching 8 bases. Losses at the gene ends were 1 base for V and 2 bases for J; bases not matched to a gene: 5. The CDR3 spans 16 residues. The germline V gene has CDR1 SGHAT and CDR2 FQNNGV.